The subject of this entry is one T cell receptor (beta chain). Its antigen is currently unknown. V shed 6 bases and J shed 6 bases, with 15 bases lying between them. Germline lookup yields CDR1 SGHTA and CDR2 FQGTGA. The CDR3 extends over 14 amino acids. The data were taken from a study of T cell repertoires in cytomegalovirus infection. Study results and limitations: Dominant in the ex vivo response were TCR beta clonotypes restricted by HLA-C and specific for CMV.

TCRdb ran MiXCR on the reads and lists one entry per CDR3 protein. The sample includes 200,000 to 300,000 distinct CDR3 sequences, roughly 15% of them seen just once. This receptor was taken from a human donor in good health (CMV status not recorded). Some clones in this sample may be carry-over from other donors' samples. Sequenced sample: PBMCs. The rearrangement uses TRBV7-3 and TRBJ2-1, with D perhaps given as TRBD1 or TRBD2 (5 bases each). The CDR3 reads CASSLPGPGNEQFF. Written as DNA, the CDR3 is TGTGCCAGCAGTTTACCGGGACCAGGCAATGAGCAGTTCTTC.